The 23 T cell receptor beta chains given below trace back to one sample, sequenced in a study of human T cells and chemical hapten exposure. Time point meaning: patch test 3, about 24 weeks after DPC sensitization. As for treatment: therapeutic diphenylcyclopropenone sensitization with weekly scalp DPC. TCRdb passed the RACE reads through MiXCR, listing each CDR3 protein once. The sample holds around 70,000 distinct CDR3 sequences, more than 9.5% seen once. The sequencing used whole blood, collected in connection with sensitization to the hapten diphenylcyclopropenone (DPC). The origin of the receptors is a woman in her forties or fifties with alopecia areata. Some clones in this sample may be carry-over from other donors' samples.

On this clonotype itself: A single base separates this from a much larger clone, so it may be a read error. The CDR3 end shows no conserved phenylalanine or tryptophan, and so a read error is likely. The gene calls are TRBV11-2 and TRBJ1-1; possibly TRBD1 for D (6 bases). V shed 7 bases and J shed 3 bases, with 12 bases lying between them. This CDR3 is built from 13 residues. CDR1 is SGHAT, CDR2 FQNNGV, per germline. In DNA form, the CDR3 reads TGTGCCAGCACCACAGGGTCCCACACTGAAGCTTTCCTT. Amino acid sequence: CASTTGSHTEAFL.

This clonotype was counted many times. The rearrangement joins TRBV27 to TRBJ1-1, with 9 positions matching TRBD1. The germline gives CDR1 MNHEY, CDR2 SMNVEV (reference sequence). The CDR3 totals 17 residues. Trimming took 1 base from V and 5 from J; bases not matched to a gene: 11. CDR3 residues: CASSLFLVQGALTEAFF. Here the CDR3 DNA reads TGTGCCAGCAGTTTATTCCTCGTACAGGGGGCTTTAACTGAAGCTTTCTTT.

This chain joins TRBV3-1 and TRBJ2-3; TRBD2 matches at 7 bases. This CDR3 region has 16 residues. Unmatched junction bases numbered 11, after V lost 6 bases and J lost 2 bases. Germline assignment: CDR1 LGHDT and CDR2 YNNKEL (reference sequence). The CDR3 DNA follows: TGTGCCAGCAGTCCTAGCGGATCAACAATCACAGATACGCAGTATTTT. Protein sequence: CASSPSGSTITDTQYF.

A few counts support this clonotype. The V and J genes are TRBV27 and TRBJ2-7; D gene ambiguous. The CDR3 length is 13 residues. V was clipped by 3 bases and J by 3 bases, with 9 bases between them. Germline values: CDR1 MNHEY, CDR2 SMNVEV (reference sequence). The CDR3 reads CASSLGRNYEQYF. In DNA form, the CDR3 reads TGTGCCAGCAGTTTGGGCAGAAACTACGAGCAGTACTTC.

This clonotype has ten or more counts. The genes are TRBV6-6 and TRBJ1-5, with 7 nucleotides matching TRBD1. The J segment lost 2 bases and the V segment lost 6 bases, leaving 1 base of the junction unmatched. Germline V lookup: CDR1 MNHNY, CDR2 SVGAGI (reference sequence). The CDR3 has 13 residues. The CDR3 region is CASSQGGNQPQHF. DNA of the CDR3: TGTGCCAGCAGCCAGGGGGGCAATCAGCCCCAGCATTTT.

This clonotype was seen only once. V is TRBV27 and J is TRBJ2-1; the D gene is possibly TRBD1 (5 bases). This CDR3 spans 14 amino acids. The germline gives CDR1 MNHEY, CDR2 SMNVEV (reference sequence). The V end lost 5 bases, the J end lost 13 bases, and 21 bases lay between the germline ends. This chain's CDR3 is CASSPLLALDTQFF. The CDR3 DNA reads as TGTGCCAGCAGTCCCCTGTTAGCCCTGGACACCCAGTTCTTC.

This clonotype was counted many times. This sequence joins TRBV11-3 and TRBJ2-1; D is perhaps TRBD1 or TRBD2 (6 bases each). The CDR3 length is 13 residues. Germline assignment: CDR1 SGHNT and CDR2 YENEEA. V shed 0 bases and J shed 13 bases, with 13 bases lying between them. CDR3 bases: TGTGCCAGCAGCTTAGATGAGGGGGGACTTCAGTTCTTC. This gives the protein CASSLDEGGLQFF. Full variable domain (remainder filled in from reference TRBV11-3 and TRBJ2-1): EAGVVQSPRYKIIEKKQPVAFWCNPISGHNTLYWYLQNLGQGPELLIRYENEEAVDDSQLPKDRFSAERLKGVDSTLKIQPAELGDSAVYLCASSLDEGGLQFFGPGTRLTVL.

This clonotype was seen a handful of times. The rearrangement uses TRBV7-2 and TRBJ2-3; D is unresolved. The CDR3 has 15 residues. Trimming stripped 3 bases from V and 0 bases from J, with 10 bases between. CDR1 is SGHTA and CDR2 is FQGNSA in the germline V gene. In nucleotides, the CDR3 is TGTGCCAGCAGCTTGCGGCAGGTTAGCACAGATACGCAGTATTTT. Its protein is CASSLRQVSTDTQYF.

This clonotype was counted at least ten times. This sequence joins TRBV28 and TRBJ1-2; D gene unclear. The CDR3 length is 11 residues. V was pared by 2 bases and J by 7 bases, with 5 bases between. Germline V CDR1 and CDR2: MDHEN, SYDVKM. In nucleotides, the CDR3 is TGTGCCAGCAGTTTAGAAACTGGCTACACCTTC. Its translation: CASSLETGYTF.

This clonotype came up many times. The chain recombines TRBV18 with TRBJ1-2; D is perhaps TRBD1 (6 bases). CDR1 KGHSH and CDR2 LQKENI come from the germline V gene. The CDR3 loop spans 14 amino acids. V was shortened by 0 bases and J by 4 bases, with 9 bases between the two germline ends. CDR3: CASSPPTGPYGYTF. CDR3 nucleotide sequence: TGTGCCAGCTCACCACCCACAGGGCCCTATGGCTACACCTTC.

V usage is TRBV27 and J usage is TRBJ1-5; D remains ambiguous. CDR3 length equals 15 residues. Germline-derived CDR1 and CDR2 are MNHEY and SMNVEV (reference sequence). Deletions cut 1 base from V and 3 bases from J, with 10 bases between. The CDR3 DNA follows: TGTGCCAGCAGTTTATACGACGGGGACAATCAGCCCCAGCATTTT. It yields the protein CASSLYDGDNQPQHF.

This clonotype was recorded many times. V is TRBV4-1 and J is TRBJ2-5; D gene unclear. The CDR3 sequence is 17 residues long. V lost 4 bases to trimming and J lost 0 bases, with 18 bases between them. Per germline, CDR1 MGHRA and CDR2 YSYEKL. CDR3 sequence (DNA): TGCGCCAGCAGCCGTAACGTGTATCGAGACTACCAAGAGACCCAGTACTTC. This encodes CASSRNVYRDYQETQYF.

The sample holds many counts of this clonotype. This rearrangement joins TRBV12-3 or TRBV12-4 to TRBJ1-1; TRBD1 agrees at 7 bases. This CDR3 has 15 amino acids. V lost 5 bases to trimming and J lost 1 base; unmatched junction nucleotides: 7. Here the CDR3 reads CASSTRQGSNTEAFF. The CDR3 DNA sequence: TGTGCCAGCAGTACAAGACAGGGCTCGAACACTGAAGCTTTCTTT.

V usage is TRBV27 and J usage is TRBJ1-1, with unresolved D. This CDR3 has 13 amino acids. From germline, CDR1 is MNHEY and CDR2 SMNVEV (reference sequence). V gave up 4 bases and J gave up 1 base, with 7 bases separating them. Written as DNA, the CDR3 is TGTGCCAGCAGTTCCCTGACGAACACTGAAGCTTTCTTT. It yields the protein CASSSLTNTEAFF.

This clonotype was picked up many times. The chain uses TRBV21-1 and TRBJ2-2; the table's D gene call, TRBD1, was not cross checked with the DNA. TRBV21-1 is assigned pseudogene status. There are 13 residues in the CDR3. The CDR3 sequence: CASSRSLTGELFF. In DNA form, the CDR3 reads TGTGCCAGCAGCAGGTCCCTCACCGGGGAGCTGTTTTTT.

This clonotype was found many times. This rearrangement joins TRBV20-1 to TRBJ2-7, with 9 bases aligning to TRBD2. Germline CDR1 and CDR2: DFQATT and SNEGSKA (reference sequence). The junction had 1 base not matched to a gene; V was cut back by 4 bases and J by 3 bases. The CDR3 totals 12 residues. The CDR3 spells CSATSGNYEQYF. The CDR3 DNA follows: TGCAGTGCTACTAGCGGGAACTACGAGCAGTACTTC.

This clonotype was observed at least ten times. The J gene is TRBJ1-2, the V gene TRBV6-5; 8 bases are shared with TRBD1. This CDR3 contains 14 residues. The trim removed 0 bases at V and 6 bases at J, leaving 3 bases unmatched. From germline, CDR1 is MNHEY and CDR2 SVGAGI. The CDR3 is CASSYSRTGNGYTF. DNA of the CDR3: TGTGCCAGCAGTTACTCGAGGACAGGGAATGGCTACACCTTC.

This clonotype has ten or more counts. CDR3 region: CAIKGTGGNQPQHF. DNA for the CDR3: TGTGCCATAAAAGGGACAGGGGGTAATCAGCCCCAGCATTTT. The rearrangement links TRBV28 to TRBJ1-5, with 11 nucleotides matching TRBD1. Germline lookup yields CDR1 MDHEN and CDR2 SYDVKM. After removal of 10 bases from V and 4 bases from J, the junction contained 6 bases not matched to a gene. CDR3 length: 14 residues.

This clonotype was recorded at least ten times. The chain employs TRBV12-3 or TRBV12-4 and TRBJ1-5; D unresolved. Trimming shortened V by 1 base and J by 2 bases, and 12 bases separated the two germline ends. This CDR3 is 16 amino acids long. The CDR3 spells CASSLVGRGGNQPQHF. The CDR3 DNA reads TGTGCCAGCAGTTTAGTCGGGCGCGGGGGCAATCAGCCCCAGCATTTT.

This clonotype has just a few counts. The chain employs TRBV12-3 or TRBV12-4 and TRBJ1-2; maybe TRBD1 (5 bases). The CDR3 loop spans 14 amino acids. V gave up 9 bases and J gave up 3 bases, with 17 bases separating them. CDR3 in DNA: TGTGCCAGTCATGGGACCGCCGCCCACTATGGCTACACCTTC. This sequence encodes CASHGTAAHYGYTF.

The chain links TRBV20-1 to TRBJ2-7, with 9 bases identical to TRBD2. The length of the CDR3 is 15 residues. The ends lost 8 bases at V and 2 bases at J; junction bases unmatched: 13. Germline CDR1 DFQATT, CDR2 SNEGSKA (reference sequence). The CDR3 here is CSPKTGLAPTYEQYF. Here the CDR3 DNA reads TGCAGTCCCAAAACCGGACTAGCGCCCACCTACGAGCAGTACTTC.

This clonotype was recorded a few times. The chain combines TRBV27 with TRBJ2-5, with 9 bases identical to TRBD1. The germline CDR1 and CDR2 sequences are MNHEY and SMNVEV (reference sequence). V was clipped by 5 bases and J by 3 bases; unmatched bases: 7. This CDR3 is built from 15 residues. CDR3 sequence (DNA): TGTGCCAGCAGTGAGCCGGGACAGGGCAAAGAGACCCAGTACTTC. It is translated as CASSEPGQGKETQYF.

This clonotype was detected a few times. The chain combines TRBV7-2 with TRBJ1-3; a weak D match, TRBD1 (6 bases). The germline V and J ends were trimmed by 4 bases and 2 bases, with 9 bases remaining between them. Germline CDR1 SGHTA, CDR2 FQGNSA. This CDR3 has 14 amino acids. CDR3 amino acids: CASSSRTAGNTIYF. The CDR3 DNA sequence: TGTGCCAGCAGCTCCCGGACAGCTGGAAACACCATATATTTT.